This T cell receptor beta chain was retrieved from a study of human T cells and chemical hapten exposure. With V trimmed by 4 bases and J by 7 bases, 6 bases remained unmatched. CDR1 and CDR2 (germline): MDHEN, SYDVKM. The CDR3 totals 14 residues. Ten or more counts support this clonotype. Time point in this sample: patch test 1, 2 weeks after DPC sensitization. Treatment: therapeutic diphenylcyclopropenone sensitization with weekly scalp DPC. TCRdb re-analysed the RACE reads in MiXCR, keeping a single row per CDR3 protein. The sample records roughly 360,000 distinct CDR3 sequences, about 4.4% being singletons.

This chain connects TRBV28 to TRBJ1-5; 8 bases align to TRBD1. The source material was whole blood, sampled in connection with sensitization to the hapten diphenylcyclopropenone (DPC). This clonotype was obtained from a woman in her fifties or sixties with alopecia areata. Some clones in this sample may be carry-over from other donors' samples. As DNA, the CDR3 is TGTGCCAGCAGTTCAGGGGGCGGGTGGCAGCCCCAGCATTTT. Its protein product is CASSSGGGWQPQHF. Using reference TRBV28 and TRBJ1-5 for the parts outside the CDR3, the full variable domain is DVKVTQSSRYLVKRTGEKVFLECVQDMDHENMFWYRQDPGLGLRLIYFSYDVKMKEKGDIPEGYSVSREKKERFSLILESASTNQTSMYLCASSSGGGWQPQHFGDGTRLSIL.